Listed here are 5 T cell receptor beta chains from one sample, sequenced in a study of T cell responses to AZD1222 COVID-19 vaccine. Measured with immunoSEQ multiplex PCR; TCRdb has only the in-frame clones, and not every one. This table has approximately 100,000 clones, around 90% appearing once. The source was peripheral blood, collected on day 0 of AZD1222 vaccination. All receptors come from an adult in good health.

The gene calls are TRBV2 and TRBJ1-1, with D perhaps TRBD1 (6 bases). The germline CDR1 and CDR2 sequences are SNHLY and FYNNEI. With 2 bases removed from V and 5 bases from J, the gap between germline ends came to 12 bases. CDR3 length equals 14 residues. DNA for the CDR3: TGTGCCAGCAGTGAATCCCAGGGGAGAACTGAAGCTTTCTTT. As protein: CASSESQGRTEAFF. The complete variable domain, with remaining parts taken from reference TRBV2 and TRBJ1-1, reads EPEVTQTPSHQVTQMGQEVILRCVPISNHLYFYWYRQILGQKVEFLVSFYNNEISEKSEIFDDQFSVERPDGSNFTLKIRSTKLEDSAMYFCASSESQGRTEAFFGQGTRLTVV.

The rearrangement uses TRBV28 and TRBJ1-6; 9 nucleotides line up with TRBD1. V shed 6 bases, J shed 9 bases, and the junction held 6 bases outside the gene matches. CDR1 and CDR2 (germline): MDHEN, SYDVKM. This CDR3 is 14 amino acids long. The DNA for the CDR3 is TGTGCCAGCAGCCCCGGGACAGGGAGTTCACCCCTCCACTTT. Its protein product is CASSPGTGSSPLHF. The full variable domain, in which reference TRBV28 and TRBJ1-6 provide the parts outside the CDR3, is DVKVTQSSRYLVKRTGEKVFLECVQDMDHENMFWYRQDPGLGLRLIYFSYDVKMKEKGDIPEGYSVSREKKERFSLILESASTNQTSMYLCASSPGTGSSPLHFGNGTRLTVT.

This clone was seen a single time. This chain connects TRBV5-4 to TRBJ2-1; D is uncertain. The CDR3 contains 13 residues. V was pared by 4 bases and J by 2 bases, with 7 bases between. Germline V gene sequence: CDR1 SGHNT, CDR2 YYREEE (reference sequence). The CDR3 DNA reads TGTGCCAGCAGCCCGGACCCCTACAATGAGCAGTTCTTC. Amino acids: CASSPDPYNEQFF.

This chain links TRBV2 with TRBJ1-3; a weak D match, TRBD1 (5 bases). The CDR3 spans 14 residues. V gave up 2 bases and J gave up 3 bases, with 8 bases separating them. Per germline, CDR1 SNHLY and CDR2 FYNNEI. In DNA, the CDR3 is TGTGCCAGCAGTGAACAGGGAAGTGGAAACACCATATATTTT. It encodes CASSEQGSGNTIYF.

The V gene is TRBV5-1, the J gene TRBJ2-7; D is possibly TRBD1 (5 bases). Germline V gives CDR1 SGHRS, CDR2 YFSETQ. V was clipped by 3 bases and J by 5 bases, with 12 bases between them. The CDR3 contains 13 residues. CDR3 DNA: TGCGCCAGCAGCTCACAGGTCACCGACGAGCAGTACTTC. Its translation is CASSSQVTDEQYF.